This T cell receptor beta chain was sequenced during a study of PD-1 blockade in classical Hodgkin lymphoma. Whole-study findings and limits: Only CD4+ TCR diversity, not CD8+, had risen significantly by C4D1.

The sample's time point: cycle 4 day 1 (C4D1), after five to seven weeks of nivolumab. With no exception, relapse followed autologous stem cell transplantation in all patients, and brentuximab vedotin exposure varied. The repertoire was sequenced with immunoSEQ multiplex PCR; TCRdb's copy has only in-frame clones and lacks some. The sample has 20,000 or so clones, 70% to 90% seen once. V lost 4 bases, J lost 1 base, and 16 bases lay in between. CDR3 length: 16 residues. Germline CDR1 is SNHLY and CDR2 is FYNNEI. Details on this clone: Its matching antigen is unknown.

Material: peripheral blood mononuclear cells (PBMCs), obtained before the fourth cycle of nivolumab. The chain uses TRBV2 and TRBJ1-1, with D possibly TRBD1 on 6 matching bases. The TCR comes from a human donor with classical Hodgkin lymphoma. The CDR3 DNA sequence: TGTGCCAGCAGTGGGGGAACAGGGATCTCGAACACTGAAGCTTTCTTT. Encoded protein: CASSGGTGISNTEAFF. Full variable domain (remainder filled in from reference TRBV2 and TRBJ1-1): EPEVTQTPSHQVTQMGQEVILRCVPISNHLYFYWYRQILGQKVEFLVSFYNNEISEKSEIFDDQFSVERPDGSNFTLKIRSTKLEDSAMYFCASSGGTGISNTEAFFGQGTRLTVV.